This T cell receptor (beta chain) was sequenced during a study of blood T cell repertoires in COVID-19. Across the whole study: COVID-19 samples collected from the United States, Italy and Spain covered acute and convalescent phases. Sources were T cells, B-cell-depleted T cells, or PBMCs; the material itself was cDNA or gDNA.

The CDR3 is 14 amino acids. CDR1 is SGHTA, CDR2 FQGNSA, per germline. The V end lost 4 bases, the J end lost 2 bases, and 12 bases lay between the germline ends. This clone was detected a few times. Original handling: For nucleated cells, counts were estimated from reference gene primer amplification. The repertoire was sequenced with immunoSEQ multiplex PCR; TCRdb's copy has only in-frame clones and lacks some. From that table come the V and J calls and clone size; the DNA was used to work out D and trimming. Of tens of thousands of clones listed, about 80% were seen once; the top ten hold 40% to 60%.

This chain connects TRBV7-2 to TRBJ2-7, with a tentative D call TRBD2 (5 bases). This TCR was sampled from a human donor in a cohort sampled during active COVID-19. The specimen was peripheral blood. In nucleotides, the CDR3 is TGTGCCAGCAGCTCAACCCATAGCGCCTACGAGCAGTACTTC. Translated, it gives CASSSTHSAYEQYF.